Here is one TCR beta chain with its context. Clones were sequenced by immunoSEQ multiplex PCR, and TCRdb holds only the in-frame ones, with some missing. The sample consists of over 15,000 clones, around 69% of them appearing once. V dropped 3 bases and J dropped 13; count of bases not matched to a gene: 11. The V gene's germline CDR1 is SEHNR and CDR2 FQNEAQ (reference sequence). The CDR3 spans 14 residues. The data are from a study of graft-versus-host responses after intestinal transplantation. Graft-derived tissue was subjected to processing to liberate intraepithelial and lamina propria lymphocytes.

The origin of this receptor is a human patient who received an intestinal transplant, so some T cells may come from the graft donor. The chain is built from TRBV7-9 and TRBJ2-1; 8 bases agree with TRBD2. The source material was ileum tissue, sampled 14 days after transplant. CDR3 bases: TGTGCCAGCAGCTTCGGCGGGGGGCTCACCCCCCAGTTCTTC. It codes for CASSFGGGLTPQFF.